One sample yielded the 20 T cell receptor beta chains listed below, sequenced in a study of beta chain features in type 1 diabetes (dated by TCRdb to between 2017 and 2018). Library preparation employed the immunoSEQ multiplex PCR assay. All of the isolated RNA was reverse transcribed with the High Capacity cDNA Reverse Transcription Kit, so expressed TCRB transcripts were sequenced. TCRdb mirrors the immuneACCESS table, restricted to in-frame sequences. Some clones are absent from its copies; in checked studies, under half trace to an unresolved V gene, and the reason for the others is unknown. Counted in this sample were approximately 120,000 clones; about 40% of them appeared once. Less than 0.08% of the sample is held by the ten biggest clonotypes. The material sequenced was stem cell memory CD4+ T cells from blood. What this sample's cell subset or site label stands for: stem cell-like memory CD4+ T cells. These receptors came from a woman in her late teens or twenties in good health.

This clone was counted between two and nine times. This chain connects TRBV14 to TRBJ2-2, with 9 bases identical to TRBD2. Trimming at V came to 1 base and at J to 2 bases, leaving 5 bases not matched to a gene. The CDR3 is 17 amino acids. Germline assignment: CDR1 SGHDN and CDR2 FVKESK. CDR3 residues: CASSQGKTSGNTGELFF. Written as DNA, the CDR3 is TGTGCCAGCAGCCAAGGGAAGACTAGCGGTAACACCGGGGAGCTGTTTTTT.

V and J are TRBV28 and TRBJ1-5; D might be TRBD1 (6 bases). Trimming removed 6 bases from V and 7 bases from J, with 13 bases in between. Germline CDR1 and CDR2: MDHEN and SYDVKM. CDR3 size: 13 residues. This CDR3 reads CASRETGSQPQHF. Here the CDR3 DNA reads TGTGCCAGCAGGGAGACAGGATCACAGCCCCAGCATTTT.

V is TRBV19 and J is TRBJ1-2; maybe TRBD1 (6 bases). This CDR3 is built from 17 residues. Germline CDR1 reads LNHDA; CDR2 reads SQIVND (reference sequence). The V and J ends lost 3 bases and 4 bases respectively, with 21 bases between them. The CDR3 DNA reads TGTGCCAGTAGTATCTCGACAGGCCTGAGTCTCCGCTATGGCTACACCTTC. It encodes CASSISTGLSLRYGYTF.

The chain employs TRBV30 and TRBJ1-4; 7 bases are shared with TRBD1. The CDR3 covers 15 residues. Germline V lookup: CDR1 GTSNPN, CDR2 SVGIG (reference sequence). V shed 2 bases and J 2 bases; nucleotides not matched to a gene: 5. For the CDR3, the DNA is TGTGCCTGGAGTACAACAGGGGACACTAATGAAAAACTGTTTTTT. The encoded protein is CAWSTTGDTNEKLFF.

This clone showed up just a few times. V gene TRBV10-2 combines with J gene TRBJ2-1; 13 nucleotides agree with TRBD2. Germline assignment: CDR1 WSHSY and CDR2 SAAADI. Unmatched junction bases numbered 2, after V lost 9 bases and J lost 6 bases. CDR3 size: 13 residues. The chain's CDR3 is CASRTSGSNEQFF. In DNA form, the CDR3 reads TGCGCCAGTCGGACTAGCGGGAGCAATGAGCAGTTCTTC.

This chain links TRBV28 with TRBJ1-5; a weak D match, TRBD1 (6 bases). V dropped 2 bases and J dropped 15 bases, with 11 bases sitting between them. Germline lookup yields CDR1 MDHEN and CDR2 SYDVKM. The CDR3 has 11 amino acids. Written as DNA, the CDR3 is TGTGCCAGCAGTTTAGCGGGGGGCCGGCATTTT. Translation gives CASSLAGGRHF.

The CDR3 region has the DNA TGTGCCTGGAGCGGATGGACTAGCGGCACCGGGGAGCTGTTTTTT. Protein sequence: CAWSGWTSGTGELFF. The chain combines TRBV30 with TRBJ2-2; 10 bases are shared with TRBD2. Germline V gene data show CDR1 as GTSNPN and CDR2 as SVGIG (reference sequence). After removal of 3 bases from V and 4 bases from J, the junction contained 5 bases not matched to a gene. This CDR3 is built from 15 residues.

The chain carries TRBV7-8 and TRBJ1-4; D is ambiguous. Deletions cut 5 bases from V and 1 base from J, with 2 bases between. Germline loops: CDR1 SGHVS, CDR2 FQNEAQ. The CDR3 has 12 residues. The CDR3 DNA is TGTGCCAGCAGCCTAACTAATGAAAAACTGTTTTTT. Amino acid sequence: CASSLTNEKLFF.

This clone was seen more than once but under ten times. The genes are TRBV21-1 and TRBJ1-2; whether TRBD1, the table's D call, matches the DNA was not checked. TRBV21-1 constitutes a pseudogene. This CDR3 contains 18 residues. The CDR3 spells CASSLKLPGQGAQGGYTF. The DNA for the CDR3 is TGTGCCAGCAGCCTCAAACTCCCGGGACAGGGGGCGCAGGGCGGCTACACCTTC.

The chain couples TRBV19 to TRBJ2-1; D is ambiguous. The length of the CDR3 is 14 residues. Germline lookup yields CDR1 LNHDA and CDR2 SQIVND (reference sequence). V was cut by 2 bases and J by 6 bases, with 11 bases left in between. CDR3 in amino acids: CASSIPSTRNEQFF. The CDR3 nucleotides are TGTGCCAGTAGTATACCCTCGACACGCAATGAGCAGTTCTTC.

This chain uses TRBV6-4 with TRBJ2-7; no definite D call. Germline V gene data show CDR1 as MRHNA and CDR2 as SNTAGT. V was pared by 0 bases and J by 0 bases, with 15 bases between. This CDR3 has 17 residues. CDR3 residues: CASSDSPRSRCSYEQYF. In DNA, the CDR3 is TGTGCCAGCAGTGACTCCCCTCGTTCGCGTTGCTCCTACGAGCAGTACTTC.

V is TRBV7-2 and J is TRBJ1-2; a possible D gene is TRBD1 (6 bases). The CDR3 consists of 16 residues. V was cut by 2 bases and J by 8 bases, with 21 bases left in between. Germline V gene lookup returns CDR1 SGHTA and CDR2 FQGNSA. The CDR3 nucleotides are TGTGCCAGCAGCTTATCACAGGGTGGGATTCGCTACGGCTACACCTTC. Translated: CASSLSQGGIRYGYTF.

This clone was counted between two and nine times. The rearrangement links TRBV4-3 to TRBJ2-1, with 10 bases lining up with TRBD2. Looked up from germline, CDR1 is LGHNA and CDR2 is YSLEER. Trimming cost V 1 base and J 7 bases; bases outside gene matches: 10. CDR3 size: 17 residues. CDR3 in amino acids: CASSQVVGLAGVNEQFF. In DNA form, the CDR3 reads TGCGCCAGCAGCCAAGTAGTGGGGCTAGCGGGAGTTAATGAGCAGTTCTTC.

This sequence joins TRBV30 and TRBJ2-2; 9 bases fit TRBD1. This CDR3 has 16 amino acids. V lost 4 bases and J lost 7; bases outside the gene matches: 13. Germline CDR1 is GTSNPN and CDR2 is SVGIG (reference sequence). CDR3 protein: CAWNLLGTGRGGELFF. The CDR3 DNA is TGTGCCTGGAACTTACTCGGGACAGGGCGAGGCGGGGAGCTGTTTTTT.

V gene TRBV11-2 combines with J gene TRBJ2-4, with a tentative D call TRBD1 (5 bases). The CDR3 loop spans 18 amino acids. V was clipped by 1 base and J by 5 bases, with 21 bases between them. Germline values: CDR1 SGHAT, CDR2 FQNNGV. CDR3 loop: CASSLVRSPTESQNIQYF. CDR3 nucleotide sequence: TGTGCCAGCAGCTTAGTTCGGTCCCCGACAGAATCCCAAAACATTCAGTACTTC.

The chain carries TRBV2 and TRBJ2-7; 11 positions match TRBD2. The length of the CDR3 is 15 residues. Trimming removed 6 bases from V and 4 bases from J; junction bases left unmatched: 8. The V gene's germline CDR1 is SNHLY and CDR2 FYNNEI. The CDR3 nucleotides read TGTGCCAGCAGCGTAGCGGGGGGGATTCTTTACGAGCAGTACTTC. Translating it yields CASSVAGGILYEQYF.

The gene calls are TRBV7-9 and TRBJ2-7; perhaps TRBD1 as D (6 bases). Germline V CDR1 and CDR2: SEHNR, FQNEAQ (reference sequence). V gave up 2 bases and J gave up 6 bases, with 17 bases separating them. This CDR3 has 15 amino acids. The CDR3 DNA reads as TGTGCCAGCAGCTTAAAGCTAGGGGGTCTGACCGAGCAGTACTTC. It translates to CASSLKLGGLTEQYF. Full variable domain (missing parts from reference TRBV7-9 and TRBJ2-7): DTGVSQNPRHKITKRGQNVTFRCDPISEHNRLYWYRQTLGQGPEFLTYFQNEAQLEKSRLLSDRFSAERPKGSFSTLEIQRTEQGDSAMYLCASSLKLGGLTEQYFGPGTRLTVT.

This chain connects TRBV4-2 to TRBJ2-5, with TRBD2 matching 11 bases. CDR3 length equals 17 residues. Trimming at V came to 0 bases and at J to 2 bases, leaving 5 bases not matched to a gene. Germline-derived CDR1 and CDR2 are LGHNA and YNFKEQ. CDR3 DNA: TGTGCCAGCAGCCAAGATCACCTAGCGGGGGGACAAGAGACCCAGTACTTC. Translated: CASSQDHLAGGQETQYF.

This chain links TRBV9 with TRBJ2-7; 8 positions agree with TRBD1. The CDR3 consists of 14 residues. V shed 4 bases and J 4 bases; nucleotides not matched to a gene: 7. CDR1 is SGDLS, CDR2 YYNGEE, per germline. DNA of the CDR3: TGTGCCAGCAGCTTCCGGGACAGGAATTACGAGCAGTACTTC. This codes for CASSFRDRNYEQYF.

V usage is TRBV28 and J usage is TRBJ1-2; 8 bases are a match to TRBD1. The CDR3 is 20 amino acids. With V trimmed by 5 bases and J by 4 bases, 24 bases remained unmatched. Germline CDR1 MDHEN, CDR2 SYDVKM. The CDR3 loop reads CASSPPPDRAAIRYRYGYTF. DNA of the CDR3: TGTGCCAGCAGTCCCCCTCCGGACAGGGCAGCAATAAGGTATCGCTATGGCTACACCTTC.